Included here is one TCR beta chain sequence, with context. V dropped 5 bases and J dropped 8; count of bases not matched to a gene: 8. This CDR3 is 15 amino acids long. Germline CDR1 is SGHVS and CDR2 is FQNEAQ. This record comes from a study of shared clonotypes between healthy human individuals. CD4+ cell separation produced CD45RA+ naive and CD45RA-negative memory subsets. Per the original methods: Because ImmunoSEQ provided only junction sequences with no quality scores, the filtering differed. TCRdb's copy holds only in-frame clones and misses some; the assay was immunoSEQ multiplex PCR. The DNA gave D and trimming, while V, J and clone size come from that table. In the table there are about 710,000 clones, around three quarters of which are singletons.

Sequencing was performed on memory CD4+ T cells sorted from blood. The subset is: CD45RA-negative fraction. This TCR came from a woman in her 30s in good health. The rearrangement joins TRBV7-8 to TRBJ2-2; 10 bases are a match to TRBD2. The CDR3 sequence: CASSTSLAGGGELFF. The CDR3 DNA reads as TGTGCCAGCAGCACCTCATTAGCGGGAGGTGGGGAGCTGTTTTTT.